These 32 T cell receptor beta chains were sequenced from one sample in a study of OX40 agonist ivuxolimab in advanced cancers. Profiling relied on immunoSEQ multiplex PCR, and the TCRdb table lists in-frame clones only, not all of them. The top ten clones hold around 4.8% of a sample with some 30,000 clones, around nine tenths of them seen once. The sample here was CD4+ or CD8+ T cells sorted from blood, taken in a trial of the OX40 agonist ivuxolimab. The source is an adult with an advanced solid tumor such as melanoma, head and neck, liver or kidney cancer.

The chain joins TRBV7-9 to TRBJ2-7; perhaps TRBD2 as D (5 bases). CDR3 length equals 15 residues. V dropped 5 bases and J dropped 8 bases, with 22 bases sitting between them. Germline V lookup: CDR1 SEHNR, CDR2 FQNEAQ (reference sequence). The CDR3 sequence is CASSRLGVDDVKQYF. Here the CDR3 DNA reads TGTGCCAGCAGCCGGCTGGGAGTAGACGATGTGAAGCAGTACTTC. The whole variable domain, remainder taken from reference TRBV7-9 and TRBJ2-7, is DTGVSQNPRHKITKRGQNVTFRCDPISEHNRLYWYRQTLGQGPEFLTYFQNEAQLEKSRLLSDRFSAERPKGSFSTLEIQRTEQGDSAMYLCASSRLGVDDVKQYFGPGTRLTVT.

The chain recombines TRBV5-8 with TRBJ2-7; D is perhaps TRBD2 (6 bases). Germline V gene data show CDR1 as SGHTS and CDR2 as YDEGEE. CDR3 size: 15 residues. V was clipped by 0 bases and J by 6 bases, with 16 bases between them. CDR3 nucleotide sequence: TGTGCCAGCAGCTTGGGGACTACACCCGGGAGCGAGCAGTACGTC. It codes for CASSLGTTPGSEQYV.

This sequence joins TRBV10-3 and TRBJ2-2, with 7 bases fitting TRBD2. CDR3 length equals 16 residues. The V segment lost 10 bases and the J segment 2 bases; nucleotides outside the gene matches: 13. The V gene's germline CDR1 is ENHRY and CDR2 SYGVKD. The CDR3 region has the DNA TGTGCCACCCAAGGGGAGGGCGGGCCTAACACCGGGGAGCTGTTTTTT. This sequence encodes CATQGEGGPNTGELFF.

This chain uses TRBV27 with TRBJ2-1, with 7 bases aligning to TRBD2. Germline CDR1 MNHEY, CDR2 SMNVEV (reference sequence). CDR3 length: 14 residues. The junction had 6 bases not matched to a gene; V was cut back by 3 bases and J by 7 bases. The chain's CDR3 is CASSLRELGNEQFF. CDR3 DNA: TGTGCCAGCAGTTTGCGGGAGCTCGGTAATGAGCAGTTCTTC.

This chain links TRBV29-1 with TRBJ2-3, with 12 positions matching TRBD2. Germline V lookup: CDR1 SQVTM, CDR2 ANQGSEA. The CDR3 is 16 residues long. Germline trimming cut 0 bases from V and 4 bases from J; bases unmatched to any gene: 5. CDR3 sequence reads: CSVEERLAGASDTQYF. CDR3 DNA sequence: TGCAGCGTTGAAGAAAGACTAGCGGGAGCCTCAGATACGCAGTATTTT.

The V and J genes are TRBV27 and TRBJ2-1; 12 positions agree with TRBD2. This CDR3 is built from 15 residues. Germline assignment: CDR1 MNHEY and CDR2 SMNVEV (reference sequence). With V trimmed by 6 bases and J by 10 bases, 10 bases remained unmatched. The CDR3 DNA reads TGTGCCAGCAGGCCCGGGACTAGCGGGTGGGGCGAGCAGTTCTTC. This gives the protein CASRPGTSGWGEQFF.

V usage is TRBV9 and J usage is TRBJ2-3; a possible D gene is TRBD2 (6 bases). Germline CDR1 SGDLS, CDR2 YYNGEE. The CDR3 loop spans 15 amino acids. Trimming cost V 1 base and J 5 bases, with 14 bases left between them. For the CDR3, the DNA is TGTGCCAGCAGCGTATATGGGGACTCACTAGATACGCAGTATTTT. It specifies CASSVYGDSLDTQYF. Variable domain in full (rest from reference TRBV9 and TRBJ2-3): DSGVTQTPKHLITATGQRVTLRCSPRSGDLSVYWYQQSLDQGLQFLIQYYNGEERAKGNILERFSAQQFPDLHSELNLSSLELGDSALYFCASSVYGDSLDTQYFGPGTRLTVL.

The chain has TRBV9 and TRBJ2-1; no reliable D call. Germline V gene sequence: CDR1 SGDLS, CDR2 YYNGEE. The CDR3 contains 12 residues. The V end was cut by 1 base, the J end by 9 bases, with 8 bases between. The CDR3 sequence: CASSVNAIEQFF. Here the CDR3 DNA reads TGTGCCAGCAGCGTAAACGCCATTGAGCAGTTCTTC.

The rearrangement uses TRBV10-3 and TRBJ1-1; D unclear. The CDR3 has 16 residues. Germline V gene data show CDR1 as ENHRY and CDR2 as SYGVKD. Trimming cost V 3 bases and J 4 bases, with 18 bases left between them. This chain's CDR3 is CAISDLNLGGSTEAFF. The CDR3 coding sequence is TGTGCCATCAGTGACCTCAACTTGGGCGGGTCCACTGAAGCTTTCTTT.

The chain carries TRBV10-2 and TRBJ2-1, with 11 bases identical to TRBD2. CDR1 and CDR2 (germline): WSHSY, SAAADI. The junction had 4 bases not matched to a gene; V was cut back by 3 bases and J by 9 bases. CDR3 length: 14 amino acids. CDR3 amino acids: CASSDPTSGIEQFF. CDR3 in DNA: TGCGCCAGCAGTGACCCGACTAGCGGGATTGAGCAGTTCTTC.

The V call is TRBV5-6, the J call TRBJ2-2; 9 nucleotides align to TRBD2. The junction had 5 bases not matched to a gene; V was cut back by 0 bases and J by 5 bases. Germline-derived CDR1 and CDR2 are SGHDT and YYEEEE. This CDR3 comprises 16 residues. Here the CDR3 reads CASSLDPSGGTGELFF. DNA of the CDR3: TGTGCCAGCAGCTTGGACCCCAGCGGGGGGACCGGGGAGCTGTTTTTT. The variable domain in full, completed from reference TRBV5-6 and TRBJ2-2, reads DAGVTQSPTHLIKTRGQQVTLRCSPKSGHDTVSWYQQALGQGPQFIFQYYEEEERQRGNFPDRFSGHQFPNYSSELNVNALLLGDSALYLCASSLDPSGGTGELFFGEGSRLTVL.

The chain links TRBV5-4 to TRBJ2-5, with 7 bases lining up with TRBD2. In germline, CDR1 is SGHNT, CDR2 YYREEE (reference sequence). This CDR3 contains 16 residues. V lost 3 bases, J lost 0 bases, and 8 bases stayed unmatched. CDR3 protein: CASSSRASGYQETQYF. The DNA of the CDR3 is TGTGCCAGCAGCTCTCGGGCTAGCGGTTACCAAGAGACCCAGTACTTC.

The rearrangement links TRBV15 to TRBJ2-5, with 7 bases lining up with TRBD2. CDR3 length equals 14 residues. In germline, CDR1 is LNHNV, CDR2 YYDKDF (reference sequence). This CDR3 is CATSGSGVQETQYF. The CDR3 nucleotides are TGTGCGACCTCGGGCAGCGGGGTCCAAGAGACCCAGTACTTC.

V gene TRBV4-1 combines with J gene TRBJ1-2; D remains ambiguous. The CDR3 length is 14 residues. Deletions cut 4 bases from V and 7 bases from J, with 16 bases between. The germline V gene encodes CDR1 MGHRA and CDR2 YSYEKL. CDR3 bases: TGCGCCAGCAGCCCGGACGGAGGATCCCCTGGCTACACCTTC. Translated: CASSPDGGSPGYTF.

This rearrangement joins TRBV7-2 to TRBJ1-6, with D uncertain. Germline CDR1 SGHTA, CDR2 FQGNSA. The V end was cut by 6 bases, the J end by 0 bases, with 9 bases between. The CDR3 has 15 amino acids. This chain's CDR3 is CASSFDSSYNSPLHF. DNA of the CDR3: TGTGCCAGCAGTTTCGATAGCTCCTATAATTCACCCCTCCACTTT.

The CDR3 sequence: CASSVATGELFF. The CDR3 nucleotides are TGTGCCAGCAGCGTAGCCACCGGGGAGCTGTTTTTT. The chain employs TRBV9 and TRBJ2-2; no clear D gene. Germline V CDR1 and CDR2: SGDLS, YYNGEE. Trimming removed 0 bases from V and 4 bases from J, with 1 base in between. This CDR3 contains 12 residues.

The genes are TRBV30 and TRBJ2-7; the D gene is possibly TRBD2 (6 bases). Germline-derived CDR1 and CDR2 are GTSNPN and SVGIG (reference sequence). This CDR3 has 12 amino acids. V was clipped by 5 bases and J by 4 bases, with 12 bases between them. DNA for the CDR3: TGTGCCTGGGCGGGGACGGGGTACGAGCAGTACTTC. It is translated as CAWAGTGYEQYF. The whole variable domain, filled in from reference TRBV30 and TRBJ2-7, reads SQTIHQWPATLVQPVGSPLSLECTVEGTSNPNLYWYRQAAGRGLQLLFYSVGIGQISSEVPQNLSASRPQDRQFILSSKKLLLSDSGFYLCAWAGTGYEQYFGPGTRLTVT.

The V call is TRBV13, the J call TRBJ1-2, with D possibly TRBD1 on 5 matching bases. V lost 5 bases to trimming and J lost 2 bases, with 15 bases between them. Germline CDR1 and CDR2: PRHDT and FYEKMQ (reference sequence). The CDR3 is 15 residues long. CDR3 residues: CASSVGRAINYGYTF. The CDR3 DNA is TGTGCCAGCAGCGTGGGCAGGGCCATAAACTATGGCTACACCTTC.

CDR3 sequence reads: CASSVLLGADTQYF. CDR3 bases: TGTGCCAGCAGCGTCCTACTAGGAGCAGATACGCAGTATTTT. The chain has TRBV9 and TRBJ2-3, with D possibly TRBD2 on 5 matching bases. The germline V gene encodes CDR1 SGDLS and CDR2 YYNGEE. Trimming removed 2 bases at V and 4 bases at J, with 11 bases between. This CDR3 is 14 amino acids long.

The rearrangement links TRBV27 to TRBJ1-1, with TRBD1 matching 7 bases. CDR1 and CDR2 (germline): MNHEY, SMNVEV (reference sequence). This CDR3 region has 12 residues. Trimming cost V 5 bases and J 7 bases; bases outside gene matches: 4. The DNA of the CDR3 is TGTGCCAGCAGTCCGACAGGGATTGAAGCTTTCTTT. Protein: CASSPTGIEAFF.

The rearrangement uses TRBV19 and TRBJ1-1; D is ambiguous. This CDR3 has 15 residues. V was shortened by 3 bases and J by 1 base, with 12 bases between the two germline ends. Germline CDR1 LNHDA, CDR2 SQIVND (reference sequence). The CDR3 DNA follows: TGTGCCAGTAGTATCGTGGGCAGCGCGAACACTGAAGCTTTCTTT. Translated, it gives CASSIVGSANTEAFF.

The chain is built from TRBV28 and TRBJ2-7, with 7 bases fitting TRBD2. This CDR3 spans 13 amino acids. Germline V lookup: CDR1 MDHEN, CDR2 SYDVKM. V was pared by 4 bases and J by 4 bases, with 4 bases of the junction left unmatched. Here the CDR3 DNA reads TGTGCCAGCAGTTGGGAGGGGAAATACGAGCAGTACTTC. It is translated as CASSWEGKYEQYF.

This clone is a singleton in its sample. This CDR3 reads CATSRGAGVEDNEQFF. In nucleotides, the CDR3 is TGTGCCACCAGCAGAGGGGCGGGAGTTGAGGACAATGAGCAGTTCTTC. The chain combines TRBV15 with TRBJ2-1; TRBD2 matches at 7 bases. J lost 5 bases, V lost 1 base, and 8 bases had no gene match. The CDR3 consists of 16 residues. CDR1 LNHNV and CDR2 YYDKDF come from the germline V gene (reference sequence).

The chain links TRBV4-3 to TRBJ2-1, with 10 bases lining up with TRBD2. The CDR3 has 15 residues. CDR1 and CDR2 (germline): LGHNA, YSLEER. V was clipped by 1 base and J by 3 bases; unmatched bases: 0. The CDR3 region has the DNA TGCGCCAGCAGCCAAGGACTAGCGGGCTACAATGAGCAGTTCTTC. It yields the protein CASSQGLAGYNEQFF.

The V and J genes are TRBV9 and TRBJ2-2; unclear D gene. Germline assignment: CDR1 SGDLS and CDR2 YYNGEE. V was pared by 0 bases and J by 7 bases, with 13 bases between. There are 15 residues in the CDR3. CDR3 DNA sequence: TGTGCCAGCAGCGTAGGAGAGGCCAGGAACGGGGAGCTGTTTTTT. Translation: CASSVGEARNGELFF.

The rearrangement links TRBV2 to TRBJ1-4, with D perhaps TRBD1 (6 bases). The V and J ends lost 5 bases and 0 bases respectively, with 16 bases between them. Looked up from germline, CDR1 is SNHLY and CDR2 is FYNNEI. The CDR3 is 17 residues long. The CDR3 DNA reads as TGTGCCAGCAGTCATGACAGGATGTCGACAACTAATGAAAAACTGTTTTTT. It is translated as CASSHDRMSTTNEKLFF.

The rearrangement uses TRBV13 and TRBJ1-3; D gene unclear. Germline CDR1 PRHDT, CDR2 FYEKMQ (reference sequence). The ends were cut back, 6 bases at V and 2 bases at J, with 14 bases in the middle. This CDR3 is built from 15 residues. The CDR3 is CASSLRGDTGNTIYF. The CDR3 bases are TGTGCCAGCAGTCTGCGGGGAGATACTGGAAACACCATATATTTT.

This clone was seen only once. The CDR3 bases are TGTGCCAGCAGTTTTACGGTTGCAACTAATGAAAAACTGTTTTTT. Translation gives CASSFTVATNEKLFF. V gene TRBV27 combines with J gene TRBJ1-4; D unclear. Germline V CDR1 and CDR2: MNHEY, SMNVEV (reference sequence). The CDR3 has 15 residues. Trimming removed 3 bases at V and 0 bases at J, with 8 bases between.

The chain combines TRBV4-3 with TRBJ2-1; 7 nucleotides line up with TRBD1. V shed 4 bases and J 9 bases; nucleotides not matched to a gene: 9. The germline gives CDR1 LGHNA, CDR2 YSLEER. The CDR3 runs to 14 residues. CDR3 region: CASSLYRGLGEQFF. The CDR3 coding sequence is TGCGCCAGCAGCCTATACAGGGGTTTAGGTGAGCAGTTCTTC.

J is TRBJ2-3 and V is TRBV9, with D tentatively TRBD1 (6 bases). Per the germline V gene, CDR1 is SGDLS and CDR2 is YYNGEE. Trimming shortened V by 0 bases and J by 4 bases, and 9 bases separated the two germline ends. This CDR3 region has 14 residues. CDR3 sequence (DNA): TGTGCCAGCAGCGTAGAGACAGGACCAGATACGCAGTATTTT. This encodes CASSVETGPDTQYF.

The chain has TRBV19 and TRBJ2-7; 9 positions agree with TRBD2. The J segment lost 5 bases and the V segment lost 3 bases, leaving 5 bases of the junction unmatched. CDR3 size: 14 residues. The germline V gene has CDR1 LNHDA and CDR2 SQIVND (reference sequence). CDR3 bases: TGTGCCAGTAGTATGGGACTAGCCTTACACGAGCAGTACTTC. This translates into CASSMGLALHEQYF.

The chain couples TRBV6-5 to TRBJ2-7; 10 bases fit TRBD2. Unmatched junction bases numbered 3, after V lost 4 bases and J lost 3 bases. The CDR3 totals 14 residues. Germline V gene sequence: CDR1 MNHEY, CDR2 SVGAGI. Here the CDR3 reads CASSLAGGHYEQYV. CDR3 nucleotide sequence: TGTGCCAGCAGTTTAGCGGGGGGCCACTACGAGCAGTACGTC.